This T cell receptor beta chain appears in the sequencing data of a study of T cell changes during pregnancy in multiple sclerosis (dated by TCRdb to about 2019). Regarding the complete study: In women with multiple sclerosis, the researchers looked at how the T cell repertoire shifted as pregnancy progressed.

Libraries were prepared through the immunoSEQ multiplex PCR assay. In TCRdb, the immuneACCESS table is reduced to in-frame sequences with V and J assigned. These tables do not hold every clone; where another copy was compared, an unresolved V gene accounts for under half, and the others remain unexplained. The sample table holds tens of thousands of clones, of which 80% to 90% were seen once. More than 0.6% of the sample comes from the top ten. In the case of this clone: Its antigen is not yet known. Base-call qualities are not available, and no considerably larger clone is one nucleotide away.

According to the germline V gene, CDR1 reads SGHVS and CDR2 reads FNYEAQ. The CDR3 sequence holds 14 residues, the cysteine and phenylalanine included. The entry retains the CDR3 DNA only, 42 bases that are in frame from base 1. Trimming at the junction amounts to 0 bases on V and 2 bases on J, and the germline ends lie 8 bases apart. The material sequenced was CD4+ T cells from peripheral blood mononuclear cells, taken in the first trimester of pregnancy. This sequence was found in a female donor with multiple sclerosis, enrolled in a pregnancy study. Here the chain combines TRBV7-6 and TRBJ2-7; TRBD1 is perhaps the D gene, given 6 matching bases. The nucleotide sequence reads TGTGCCAGCAGCTTAGCCGCAGGGGCCTACGAGCAGTACTTC. It encodes CASSLAAGAYEQYF.